Shown below are 21 T cell receptor beta chains from a single sample sequenced in a study of spatial heterogeneity in lung cancer. Indicated time point: sample taken at primary tumor resection. Unsorted whole RNA of tumor, nontumor lung or frozen PBMC was sequenced. TCRdb re-analysed the 5' RACE reads in MiXCR, keeping a single row per CDR3 protein. The sample includes approximately 52,000 distinct CDR3 sequences, 6% to 9% of them seen just once. The source material was PBMCs, sampled at surgery. The receptors originated from a female donor with early-stage non-small cell lung cancer.

This clonotype appeared a few times. The chain uses TRBV28 and TRBJ2-4; 7 bases are shared with TRBD1. Germline V gene sequence: CDR1 MDHEN, CDR2 SYDVKM. V trimming: 2 bases; J trimming: 4 bases; junction bases outside the gene matches: 14. This CDR3 contains 18 residues. The CDR3 DNA reads TGTGCCAGCAGTTTAGCCCACCTTCCCGGGACAGTAAAAAACATTCAGTACTTC. Residues: CASSLAHLPGTVKNIQYF.

This clonotype was recorded a few times. The chain is built from TRBV21-1 and TRBJ2-1; TRBD2 reflects the table's D call only, with no check against the DNA. TRBV21-1 is annotated as a pseudogene. This CDR3 region has 14 residues. The CDR3 reads CASRRTSGYNEQFF. For the CDR3, the DNA is TGTGCCAGCCGGAGGACTAGCGGCTACAATGAGCAGTTCTTC.

This clonotype was detected many times. The V gene is TRBV20-1, the J gene TRBJ2-7, with D perhaps given as TRBD1 or TRBD2 (5 bases each). The CDR3 length is 14 residues. V dropped 3 bases and J dropped 2 bases, with 14 bases sitting between them. Germline V gene data show CDR1 as DFQATT and CDR2 as SNEGSKA (reference sequence). Here the CDR3 DNA reads TGCAGTGCTAGTCGTGGGGGTGACCCCTACGAGCAGTACTTC. It yields the protein CSASRGGDPYEQYF.

To note about this clonotype: The junction does not match germline at one end; this may be a read error. This chain uses TRBV18 with TRBJ2-7; D is uncertain. This CDR3 has 15 amino acids. The germline CDR1 and CDR2 sequences are KGHSH and LQKENI. The CDR3 protein is CASSPRPSLDYEQYF. CDR3 DNA sequence: TGTGCCAGCTCTCCACGACCGAGTTTAGACTACGAGCAGTACTTC. The full variable domain, with the rest looked up from reference TRBV18 and TRBJ2-7, is NAGVMQNPRHLVRRRGQEARLRCSPMKGHSHVYWYRQLPEEGLKFMVYLQKENIIDESGMPKERFSAEFPKEGPSILRIQQVVRGDSAAYFCASSPRPSLDYEQYFGPGTRLTVT.

At least ten counts were recorded for this clonotype. The CDR3 protein is CAYRGGTYNEQFF. CDR3 coding DNA: TGTGCCTACAGGGGTGGGACATACAATGAGCAGTTCTTC. V is TRBV2 and J is TRBJ2-1; 7 bases map to TRBD1. Germline lookup yields CDR1 SNHLY and CDR2 FYNNEI. Trimming took 11 bases from V and 4 from J; bases not matched to a gene: 8. The CDR3 runs to 13 residues.

In its sample, this clonotype was seen a few times. The chain employs TRBV15 and TRBJ2-3; no reliable D call. The CDR3 has 15 amino acids. V was cut by 5 bases and J by 0 bases, with 12 bases left in between. CDR1 is LNHNV, CDR2 YYDKDF, per germline (reference sequence). CDR3 nucleotides: TGTGCCACCAGCCTGTTGGGGTCTAGCACAGATACGCAGTATTTT. Translation gives CATSLLGSSTDTQYF.

Many counts were recorded for this clonotype. In DNA form, the CDR3 reads TGCGCCAGCAGCTTGGGAGTTGGGAGCTACGAGCAGTACTTC. It is translated as CASSLGVGSYEQYF. The V gene is TRBV5-1, the J gene TRBJ2-7; tentatively, D is TRBD2 (5 bases). V lost 0 bases and J lost 3, with 10 bases in between. Per germline, CDR1 SGHRS and CDR2 YFSETQ. CDR3 length: 14 amino acids. The entire variable domain, with the rest obtained from reference TRBV5-1 and TRBJ2-7, is as follows: KAGVTQTPRYLIKTRGQQVTLSCSPISGHRSVSWYQQTPGQGLQFLFEYFSETQRNKGNFPGRFSGRQFSNSRSEMNVSTLELGDSALYLCASSLGVGSYEQYFGPGTRLTVT.

The J gene is TRBJ2-7, the V gene TRBV5-6; 7 bases match TRBD2. J gave up 7 bases and V 5 bases, and 12 bases lay outside the gene matches. The CDR3 extends over 14 amino acids. Germline CDR1 is SGHDT and CDR2 is YYEEEE. In DNA, the CDR3 is TGTGCCAGCAGTTTGACGTCCGTCGGGGGGGAGCAGTACTTC. Translated, it gives CASSLTSVGGEQYF.

This clonotype came up many times. The rearrangement links TRBV12-5 to TRBJ1-6, with D hard to call. CDR1 is LGHNT, CDR2 FRNRAP, per germline. The CDR3 consists of 11 residues. V dropped 3 bases and J dropped 10 bases, with 4 bases sitting between them. CDR3 bases: TGTGCTAGTGGTTTTGCCTCACCCCTCCACTTT. It translates to CASGFASPLHF.

This clonotype was observed a handful of times. The rearrangement uses TRBV11-2 and TRBJ2-1; maybe TRBD2 (7 bases). CDR1 and CDR2 (germline): SGHAT, FQNNGV. This CDR3 is built from 17 residues. V was clipped by 1 base and J by 4 bases, with 17 bases between them. CDR3: CASSLVVLAGAYNEQFF. In nucleotides, the CDR3 is TGTGCCAGCAGCTTAGTAGTTTTGGCGGGGGCTTACAATGAGCAGTTCTTC.

In its sample, this clonotype was seen many times. The chain combines TRBV14 with TRBJ1-6, with TRBD1 as a possible D gene (5 bases). V lost 1 base to trimming and J lost 11 bases, with 12 bases between them. Germline V gene sequence: CDR1 SGHDN, CDR2 FVKESK. The CDR3 is made up of 14 amino acids. The chain's CDR3 is CASSQGGVLTPLHF. CDR3 bases: TGTGCCAGCAGCCAAGGGGGGGTTCTGACACCCCTCCACTTT. The variable domain in full, completed from reference TRBV14 and TRBJ1-6, reads EAGVTQFPSHSVIEKGQTVTLRCDPISGHDNLYWYRRVMGKEIKFLLHFVKESKQDESGMPNNRFLAERTGGTYSTLKVQPAELEDSGVYFCASSQGGVLTPLHFGNGTRLTVT.

The V call is TRBV2, the J call TRBJ2-5; TRBD2 aligns across 11 bases. Germline lookup yields CDR1 SNHLY and CDR2 FYNNEI. V lost 2 bases and J lost 7; bases outside the gene matches: 9. This CDR3 contains 16 residues. In DNA, the CDR3 is TGTGCCAGCAGTGAACTGACTAGCGGGGACCTGGCGACCCAGTACTTC. It is translated as CASSELTSGDLATQYF.

Many counts were recorded for this clonotype. The rearrangement uses TRBV20-1 and TRBJ1-4; the D is unclear. Trimming removed 4 bases from V and 8 bases from J, with 14 bases in between. The CDR3 runs to 13 residues. From germline, CDR1 is DFQATT and CDR2 SNEGSKA (reference sequence). The chain's CDR3 is CSANEGVGEKLFF. The CDR3 DNA reads as TGCAGTGCTAACGAGGGAGTTGGAGAAAAACTGTTTTTT.

The chain uses TRBV20-1 and TRBJ2-3, with D hard to call. The germline CDR1 and CDR2 sequences are DFQATT and SNEGSKA (reference sequence). V was pared by 2 bases and J by 0 bases, with 21 bases between. The CDR3 totals 18 residues. The CDR3 loop reads CSARYPERFTISTDTQYF. Written as DNA, the CDR3 is TGCAGTGCTAGATATCCCGAGAGGTTTACCATAAGCACAGATACGCAGTATTTT.

This clonotype was seen more than once but under ten times. This rearrangement joins TRBV7-4 to TRBJ2-2, with D maybe TRBD2 (5 bases). This CDR3 comprises 16 residues. Trimming took off 4 bases at V and 0 bases at J, with 12 bases between the two ends. Germline V gives CDR1 SGHVT, CDR2 SQSDAQ. The CDR3 nucleotides are TGTGCCAGCAGCTCGTACAGCGGCGCGAACACCGGGGAGCTGTTTTTT. This codes for CASSSYSGANTGELFF. Full variable domain (outside the CDR3, taken from reference TRBV7-4 and TRBJ2-2): GAGVSQSPRYKVAKRGRDVALRCDSISGHVTLYWYRQTLGQGSEVLTYSQSDAQRDKSGRPSGRFSAERPERSVSTLKIQRTEQGDSAVYLCASSSYSGANTGELFFGEGSRLTVL.

The chain carries TRBV6-5 and TRBJ1-6, with D perhaps TRBD1 (5 bases). There are 15 residues in the CDR3. Trimming stripped 5 bases from V and 9 bases from J, with 17 bases between. Germline V gene data show CDR1 as MNHEY and CDR2 as SVGAGI. CDR3 DNA: TGTGCCAGCAGTACAGACAGTATTCTAAGTTCACCCCTCCACTTT. Translated, it gives CASSTDSILSSPLHF.

This clonotype was counted ten times or more. The genes are TRBV29-1 and TRBJ2-1, with D tentatively TRBD1 or TRBD2 (5 bases each). CDR1 and CDR2 (germline): SQVTM, ANQGSEA. Trimming took 6 bases from V and 7 from J, leaving 13 bases between them. The CDR3 contains 12 residues. CDR3 DNA: TGCAGCGTGCTCCTATGGGGGAATGAGCAGTTCTTC. It encodes CSVLLWGNEQFF.

The sample holds a few counts of this clonotype. The chain combines TRBV2 with TRBJ2-5, with 9 bases that match TRBD2. The length of the CDR3 is 16 residues. Germline V lookup: CDR1 SNHLY, CDR2 FYNNEI. V lost 6 bases and J lost 1; bases outside the gene matches: 9. The CDR3 sequence: CASRSLSGGPQETQYF. DNA for the CDR3: TGTGCCAGCAGGAGCTTGAGCGGGGGGCCCCAAGAGACCCAGTACTTC.

This clonotype occurred a few times. The chain uses TRBV7-2 and TRBJ2-2; no definite D call. V dropped 7 bases and J dropped 8 bases, with 11 bases sitting between them. CDR1 and CDR2 (germline): SGHTA, FQGNSA. This CDR3 comprises 12 residues. The CDR3 is CASMPSWGELFF. CDR3 sequence (DNA): TGTGCCAGCATGCCTTCGTGGGGGGAGCTGTTTTTT.

Many counts were recorded for this clonotype. The chain joins TRBV5-1 to TRBJ2-3, with D hard to call. Germline V CDR1 and CDR2: SGHRS, YFSETQ. V lost 0 bases, J lost 12 bases, and 11 bases lay in between. The CDR3 is 12 residues long. The CDR3, as DNA: TGCGCCAGCAGCTTGGATGAGCTTCCTCAGTATTTT. It is translated as CASSLDELPQYF.

The genes are TRBV5-1 and TRBJ2-7, with D possibly matching TRBD1 (6 bases). CDR1 SGHRS and CDR2 YFSETQ come from the germline V gene. The germline V and J ends were trimmed by 2 bases and 3 bases, with 9 bases remaining between them. The CDR3 extends over 13 amino acids. CDR3 sequence: CASSFWTDYEQYF. CDR3 sequence (DNA): TGCGCCAGCAGCTTCTGGACAGACTACGAGCAGTACTTC.